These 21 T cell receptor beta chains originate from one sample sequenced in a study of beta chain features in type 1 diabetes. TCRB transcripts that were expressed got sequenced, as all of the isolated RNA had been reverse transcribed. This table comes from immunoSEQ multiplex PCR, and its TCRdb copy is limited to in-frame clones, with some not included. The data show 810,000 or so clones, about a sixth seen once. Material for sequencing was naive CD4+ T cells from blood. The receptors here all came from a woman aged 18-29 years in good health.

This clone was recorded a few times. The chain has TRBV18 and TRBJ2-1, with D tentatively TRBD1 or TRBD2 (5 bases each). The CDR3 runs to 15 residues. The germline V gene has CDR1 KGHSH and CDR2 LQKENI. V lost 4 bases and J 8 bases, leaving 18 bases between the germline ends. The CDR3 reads CASSRDGNSGDEQFF. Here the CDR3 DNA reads TGTGCCAGCTCACGGGACGGCAACTCCGGCGATGAGCAGTTCTTC.

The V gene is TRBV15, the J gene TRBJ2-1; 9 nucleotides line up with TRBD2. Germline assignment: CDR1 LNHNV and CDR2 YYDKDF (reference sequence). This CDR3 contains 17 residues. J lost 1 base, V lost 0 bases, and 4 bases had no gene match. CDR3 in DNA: TGTGCCACCAGCAGAGATCGGGCGGGAGGGTCCTACAATGAGCAGTTCTTC. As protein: CATSRDRAGGSYNEQFF. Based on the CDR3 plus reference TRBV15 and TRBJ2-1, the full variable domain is DAMVIQNPRYQVTQFGKPVTLSCSQTLNHNVMYWYQQKSSQAPKLLFHYYDKDFNNEADTPDNFQSRRPNTSFCFLDIRSPGLGDTAMYLCATSRDRAGGSYNEQFFGPGTRLTVL.

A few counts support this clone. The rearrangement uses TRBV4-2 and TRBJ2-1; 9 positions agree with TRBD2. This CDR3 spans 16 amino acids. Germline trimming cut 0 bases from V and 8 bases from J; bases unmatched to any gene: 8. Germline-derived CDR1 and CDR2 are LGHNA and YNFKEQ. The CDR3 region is CASSQDVAGGPYEQFF. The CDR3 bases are TGTGCCAGCAGCCAAGATGTGGCGGGAGGGCCGTATGAGCAGTTCTTC.

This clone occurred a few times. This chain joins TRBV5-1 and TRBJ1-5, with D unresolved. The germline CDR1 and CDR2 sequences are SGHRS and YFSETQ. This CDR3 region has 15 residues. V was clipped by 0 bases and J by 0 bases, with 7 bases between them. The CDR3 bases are TGCGCCAGCAGCTTGGACGGTTATAGCAATCAGCCCCAGCATTTT. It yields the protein CASSLDGYSNQPQHF.

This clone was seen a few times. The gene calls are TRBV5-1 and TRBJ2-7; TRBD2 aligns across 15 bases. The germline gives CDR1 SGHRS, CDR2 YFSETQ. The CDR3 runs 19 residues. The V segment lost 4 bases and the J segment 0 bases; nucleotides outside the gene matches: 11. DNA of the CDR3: TGCGCCAGCAGCCCCGCCCCGGGACTAGCGGGAGGTAGCTCCTACGAGCAGTACTTC. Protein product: CASSPAPGLAGGSSYEQYF.

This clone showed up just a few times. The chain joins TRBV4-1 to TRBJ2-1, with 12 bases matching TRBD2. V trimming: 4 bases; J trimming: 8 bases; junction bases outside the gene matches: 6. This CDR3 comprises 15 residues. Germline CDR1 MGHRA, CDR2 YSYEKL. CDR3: CASSPGLAGRYEQFF. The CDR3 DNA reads TGCGCCAGCAGCCCCGGACTAGCGGGAAGGTATGAGCAGTTCTTC.

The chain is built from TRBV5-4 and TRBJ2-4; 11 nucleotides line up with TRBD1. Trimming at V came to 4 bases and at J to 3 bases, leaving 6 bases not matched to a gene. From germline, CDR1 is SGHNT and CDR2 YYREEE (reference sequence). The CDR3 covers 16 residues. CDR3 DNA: TGTGCCAGCAGCCCCGGACAGGGGGCTGGCAAAAACATTCAGTACTTC. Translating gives CASSPGQGAGKNIQYF.

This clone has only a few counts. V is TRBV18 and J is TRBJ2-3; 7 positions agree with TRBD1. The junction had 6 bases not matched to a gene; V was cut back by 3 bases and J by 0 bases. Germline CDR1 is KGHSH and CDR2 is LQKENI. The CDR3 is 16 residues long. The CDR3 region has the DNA TGTGCCAGCTCACCTGGACCGACAGGGAGCACAGATACGCAGTATTTT. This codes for CASSPGPTGSTDTQYF. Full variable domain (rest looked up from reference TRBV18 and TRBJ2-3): NAGVMQNPRHLVRRRGQEARLRCSPMKGHSHVYWYRQLPEEGLKFMVYLQKENIIDESGMPKERFSAEFPKEGPSILRIQQVVRGDSAAYFCASSPGPTGSTDTQYFGPGTRLTVL.

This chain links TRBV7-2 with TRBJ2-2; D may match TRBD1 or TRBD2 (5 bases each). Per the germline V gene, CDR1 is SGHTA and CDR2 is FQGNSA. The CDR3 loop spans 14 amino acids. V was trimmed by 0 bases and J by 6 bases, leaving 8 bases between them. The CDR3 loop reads CASSLAGTAGELFF. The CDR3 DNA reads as TGTGCCAGCAGCTTAGCAGGGACCGCCGGGGAGCTGTTTTTT. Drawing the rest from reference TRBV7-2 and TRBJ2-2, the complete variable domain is GAGVSQSPSNKVTEKGKDVELRCDPISGHTALYWYRQSLGQGLEFLIYFQGNSAPDKSGLPSDRFSAERTGGSVSTLTIQRTQQEDSAVYLCASSLAGTAGELFFGEGSRLTVL.

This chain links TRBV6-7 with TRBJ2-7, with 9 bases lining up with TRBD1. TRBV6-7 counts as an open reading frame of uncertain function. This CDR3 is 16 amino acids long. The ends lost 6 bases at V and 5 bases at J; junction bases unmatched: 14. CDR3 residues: CASSNYPGDRVDEQYF. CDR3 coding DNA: TGTGCCAGCAGCAACTACCCGGGGGACAGGGTAGACGAGCAGTACTTC.

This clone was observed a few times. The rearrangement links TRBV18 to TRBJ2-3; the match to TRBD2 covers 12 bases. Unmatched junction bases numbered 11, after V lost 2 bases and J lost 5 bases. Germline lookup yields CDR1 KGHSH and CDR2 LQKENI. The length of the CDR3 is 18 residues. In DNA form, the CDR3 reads TGTGCCAGCTCACCAGACGGGACTAGCGGGTCGGGGCAAGATACGCAGTATTTT. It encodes CASSPDGTSGSGQDTQYF.

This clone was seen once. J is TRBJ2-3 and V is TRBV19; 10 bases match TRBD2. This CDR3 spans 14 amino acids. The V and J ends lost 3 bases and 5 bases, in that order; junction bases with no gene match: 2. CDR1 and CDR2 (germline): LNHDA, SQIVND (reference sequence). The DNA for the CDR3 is TGTGCCAGTAGTATCTCTAGCGGGAGAGATACGCAGTATTTT. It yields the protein CASSISSGRDTQYF.

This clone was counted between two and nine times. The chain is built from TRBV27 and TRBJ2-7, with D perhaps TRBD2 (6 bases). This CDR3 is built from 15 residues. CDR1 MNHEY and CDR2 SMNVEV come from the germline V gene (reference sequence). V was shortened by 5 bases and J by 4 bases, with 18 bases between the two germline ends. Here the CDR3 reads CASSKRDSARYEQYF. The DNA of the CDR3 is TGTGCCAGCAGTAAACGGGACTCCGCTAGGTACGAGCAGTACTTC.

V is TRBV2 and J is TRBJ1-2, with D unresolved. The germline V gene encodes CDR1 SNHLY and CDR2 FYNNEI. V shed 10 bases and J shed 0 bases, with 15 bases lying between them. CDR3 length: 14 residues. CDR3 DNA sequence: TGTGCCATAACCCCGCTACTAGCTAACTATGGCTACACCTTC. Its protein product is CAITPLLANYGYTF.

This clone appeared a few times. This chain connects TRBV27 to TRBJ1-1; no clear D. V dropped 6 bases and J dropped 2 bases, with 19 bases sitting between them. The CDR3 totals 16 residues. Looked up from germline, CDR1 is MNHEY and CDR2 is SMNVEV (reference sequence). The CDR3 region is CASSIRSFGVNTEAFF. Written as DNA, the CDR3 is TGTGCCAGCAGCATCCGATCCTTTGGGGTCAACACTGAAGCTTTCTTT.

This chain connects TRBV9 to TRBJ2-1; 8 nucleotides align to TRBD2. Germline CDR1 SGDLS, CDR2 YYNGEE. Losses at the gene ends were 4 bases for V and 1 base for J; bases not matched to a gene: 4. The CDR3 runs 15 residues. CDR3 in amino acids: CASSPGTRSYNEQFF. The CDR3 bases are TGTGCCAGCAGCCCTGGGACTAGATCCTACAATGAGCAGTTCTTC.

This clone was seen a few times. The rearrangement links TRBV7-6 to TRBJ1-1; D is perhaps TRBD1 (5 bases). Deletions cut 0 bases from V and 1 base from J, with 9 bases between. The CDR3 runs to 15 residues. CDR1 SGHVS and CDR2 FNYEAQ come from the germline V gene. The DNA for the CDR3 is TGTGCCAGCAGCTTAGCGGGACGGCCGAACACTGAAGCTTTCTTT. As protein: CASSLAGRPNTEAFF. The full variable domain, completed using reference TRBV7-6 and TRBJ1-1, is GAGVSQSPRYKVTKRGQDVALRCDPISGHVSLYWYRQALGQGPEFLTYFNYEAQQDKSGLPNDRFSAERPEGSISTLTIQRTEQRDSAMYRCASSLAGRPNTEAFFGQGTRLTVV.

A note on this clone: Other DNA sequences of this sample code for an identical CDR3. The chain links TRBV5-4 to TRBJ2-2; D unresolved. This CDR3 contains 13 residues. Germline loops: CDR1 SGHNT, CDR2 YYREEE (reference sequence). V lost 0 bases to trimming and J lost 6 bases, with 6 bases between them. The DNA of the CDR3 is TGTGCCAGCAGCTTGGGGAGCTCCGGGGAGCTGTTTTTT. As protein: CASSLGSSGELFF.

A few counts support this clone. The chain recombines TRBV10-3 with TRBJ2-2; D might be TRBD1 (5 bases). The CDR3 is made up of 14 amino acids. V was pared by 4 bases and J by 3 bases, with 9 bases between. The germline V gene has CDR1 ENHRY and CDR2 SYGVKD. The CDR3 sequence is CAISGQKYTGELFF. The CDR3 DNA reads TGTGCCATCAGTGGACAGAAATACACCGGGGAGCTGTTTTTT.

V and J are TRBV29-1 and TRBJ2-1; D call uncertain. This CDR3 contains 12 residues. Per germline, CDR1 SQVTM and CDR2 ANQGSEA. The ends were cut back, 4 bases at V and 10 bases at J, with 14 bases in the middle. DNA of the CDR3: TGCAGCGTTGCGGTAGGGTCATGGGAGCAGTTCTTC. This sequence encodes CSVAVGSWEQFF.

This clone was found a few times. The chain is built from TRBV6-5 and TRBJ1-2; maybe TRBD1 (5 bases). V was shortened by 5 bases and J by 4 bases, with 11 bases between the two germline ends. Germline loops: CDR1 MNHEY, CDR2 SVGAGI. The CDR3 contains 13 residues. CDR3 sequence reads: CASSPGTIYGYTF. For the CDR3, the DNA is TGTGCCAGCAGTCCCGGGACTATCTATGGCTACACCTTC.